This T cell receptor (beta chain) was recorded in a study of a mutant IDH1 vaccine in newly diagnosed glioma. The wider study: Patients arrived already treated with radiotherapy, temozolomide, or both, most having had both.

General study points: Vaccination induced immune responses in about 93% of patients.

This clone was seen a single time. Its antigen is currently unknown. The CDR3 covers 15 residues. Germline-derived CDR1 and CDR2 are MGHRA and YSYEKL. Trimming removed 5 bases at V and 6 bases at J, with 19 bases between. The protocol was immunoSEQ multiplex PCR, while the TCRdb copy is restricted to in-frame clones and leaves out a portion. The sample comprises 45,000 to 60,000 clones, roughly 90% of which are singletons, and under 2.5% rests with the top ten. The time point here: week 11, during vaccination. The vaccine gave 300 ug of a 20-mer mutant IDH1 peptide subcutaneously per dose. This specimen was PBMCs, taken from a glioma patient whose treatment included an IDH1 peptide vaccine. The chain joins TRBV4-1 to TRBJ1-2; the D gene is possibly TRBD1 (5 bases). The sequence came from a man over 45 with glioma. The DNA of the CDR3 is TGCGCCAGCAGCTCAGAAAGGGGCTCACGGGATGGCTACACCTTC. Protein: CASSSERGSRDGYTF.